This T cell receptor beta chain derives from a study of OX40 agonist ivuxolimab in advanced cancers. Background on the study: Subjects had a mean age of about 60 years, with a range of about 23 to 79; less than 90% were male. Partial responses were seen in three patients, one with hepatocellular carcinoma and two with cutaneous melanoma.

Study outcomes and limitations: Patients with a partial response at 0.1-3.0 mg/kg had among the lowest clonal expansion.

The table came from immunoSEQ multiplex PCR; TCRdb's copy has only in-frame clones and leaves some out. This table holds 50,000 or so clones, around 84% found once. Trimming pared 8 bases from V and 5 bases from J, leaving 16 bases between. There are 13 residues in the CDR3. The V gene's germline CDR1 is SNHLY and CDR2 FYNNEI. In the case of this clone: Antigen specificity is unknown.

The sample was CD4+ or CD8+ T cells sorted from blood, taken in a trial of the OX40 agonist ivuxolimab. The rearrangement joins TRBV2 to TRBJ2-7; D possibly corresponds to TRBD2 (7 bases). This receptor was obtained from an adult with an advanced solid tumor such as melanoma, head and neck, liver or kidney cancer. The CDR3 nucleotides read TGTGCCAGCGGAGGGGGGGCTGGAAACGAGCAGTACTTC. Translating it yields CASGGGAGNEQYF.